The 19 T cell receptor beta chains below all came from one sample that was sequenced in a study. TCRdb passed the RT-PCR reads through MiXCR, listing each CDR3 protein once. This sample has about 700,000 distinct CDR3 sequences, with approximately 15% found just once. Material: memory CD4+ T cells from blood. These receptors were collected from a female donor in good health, serving as a healthy control.

This clonotype was counted only a few times. V gene TRBV4-3 combines with J gene TRBJ1-2; no firm D call. Per the germline V gene, CDR1 is LGHNA and CDR2 is YSLEER. V dropped 3 bases and J dropped 8 bases, with 13 bases sitting between them. The CDR3 is made up of 13 amino acids. The CDR3 nucleotides are TGCGCCAGCAGCCATTCCACGGGTTCCGGCTACACCTTC. This sequence encodes CASSHSTGSGYTF.

The chain combines TRBV19 with TRBJ1-1, with D possibly matching TRBD1 (6 bases). The CDR3 covers 12 residues. The ends were cut back, 5 bases at V and 9 bases at J, with 13 bases in the middle. Germline assignment: CDR1 LNHDA and CDR2 SQIVND (reference sequence). This chain's CDR3 is CASSSLGQKAFF. CDR3 in DNA: TGTGCCAGTAGTTCACTAGGACAGAAAGCTTTCTTT.

This clonotype was seen more than once but under ten times. The chain combines TRBV20-1 with TRBJ2-3; 15 bases match TRBD2. This CDR3 is built from 16 residues. Germline V CDR1 and CDR2: DFQATT, SNEGSKA (reference sequence). Trimming removed 4 bases from V and 8 bases from J; junction bases left unmatched: 10. CDR3: CSAIRPGLAGGGTQYF. CDR3 coding DNA: TGCAGTGCTATCCGACCGGGACTAGCGGGAGGCGGTACGCAGTATTTT.

This clonotype was counted many times. The gene calls are TRBV20-1 and TRBJ1-5, with D tentatively TRBD1 (5 bases). The length of the CDR3 is 14 residues. Germline CDR1 DFQATT, CDR2 SNEGSKA (reference sequence). V gave up 0 bases and J gave up 6 bases, with 12 bases separating them. This CDR3 reads CSARDRRQGQPQHF. The CDR3 DNA reads as TGCAGTGCTAGAGATCGGAGGCAGGGTCAGCCCCAGCATTTT.

The rearrangement links TRBV5-4 to TRBJ2-1; D gene uncertain. Germline V gene data show CDR1 as SGHNT and CDR2 as YYREEE (reference sequence). CDR3 length equals 15 residues. The V gene lost 1 base and the J gene lost 0 bases, with 8 bases spanning the gap. The CDR3 region is CASSLYSTSYNEQFF. CDR3 bases: TGTGCCAGCAGCTTGTACTCGACCTCCTACAATGAGCAGTTCTTC.

This clonotype has just a few counts. The genes are TRBV5-1 and TRBJ2-3; 8 bases are shared with TRBD2. The CDR3 runs to 15 residues. The germline V gene encodes CDR1 SGHRS and CDR2 YFSETQ. Unmatched junction bases numbered 9, after V lost 5 bases and J lost 4 bases. The CDR3 DNA follows: TGCGCCAGCAGAGCTGGGAGCGGGAGTGCAGATACGCAGTATTTT. Translating it yields CASRAGSGSADTQYF.

The chain has TRBV6-5 and TRBJ2-3, with 7 positions matching TRBD1. CDR3 length: 16 residues. After removal of 0 bases from V and 1 base from J, the junction contained 4 bases not matched to a gene. From germline, CDR1 is MNHEY and CDR2 SVGAGI. The CDR3 region has the DNA TGTGCCAGCAGTTACTCGACAGGGCTTGGCACAGATACGCAGTATTTT. Translation gives CASSYSTGLGTDTQYF.

This clonotype occurred many times. The chain couples TRBV4-3 to TRBJ2-5; the match to TRBD2 covers 11 bases. The CDR3 has 20 residues. After removal of 2 bases from V and 5 bases from J, the junction contained 19 bases not matched to a gene. Germline CDR1 is LGHNA and CDR2 is YSLEER. CDR3 in DNA: TGCGCCAGCAGCCAAAGGGCCCTGATTAGCGGGAGGGCCGATGTGGAGACCCAGTACTTC. It encodes CASSQRALISGRADVETQYF.

This clonotype came up many times. The chain uses TRBV7-2 and TRBJ1-5, with 8 bases lining up with TRBD1. Germline assignment: CDR1 SGHTA and CDR2 FQGNSA. J was trimmed by 2 bases and V by 1 base; bases with no gene match: 4. The CDR3 is 16 amino acids. CDR3 bases: TGTGCCAGCAGCTTAGTGCAGGGGGCGGGCAATCAGCCCCAGCATTTT. Residues: CASSLVQGAGNQPQHF.

This clonotype appeared many times. The rearrangement joins TRBV20-1 to TRBJ2-7, with D possibly TRBD2 on 6 matching bases. Trimming took 0 bases from V and 6 from J, leaving 12 bases between them. CDR1 and CDR2 from the germline V gene are DFQATT and SNEGSKA (reference sequence). There are 13 residues in the CDR3. The CDR3 reads CSARDLAPVEQYF. CDR3 coding DNA: TGCAGTGCTAGAGACCTAGCGCCCGTCGAGCAGTACTTC.

The chain uses TRBV11-2 and TRBJ1-2; D possibly corresponds to TRBD1 (5 bases). The CDR3 sequence is 16 residues long. Trimming removed 5 bases from V and 3 bases from J, with 19 bases in between. Germline values: CDR1 SGHAT, CDR2 FQNNGV. The DNA for the CDR3 is TGTGCCAGCAGCCCAACCGTCAGGGTTCGGCACTATGGCTACACCTTC. Its protein is CASSPTVRVRHYGYTF.

The J gene is TRBJ2-1, the V gene TRBV18; 8 bases agree with TRBD2. Unmatched junction bases numbered 6, after V lost 3 bases and J lost 14 bases. The CDR3 is 12 residues long. CDR1 and CDR2 from the germline V gene are KGHSH and LQKENI. The CDR3: CASSPSLGGEFF. DNA of the CDR3: TGTGCCAGCTCACCGTCTCTCGGGGGGGAGTTCTTC.

The chain recombines TRBV12-3 or TRBV12-4 with TRBJ2-1, with TRBD1 identical over 7 bases. The CDR3 runs to 16 residues. V dropped 7 bases and J dropped 1; count of bases not matched to a gene: 10. The CDR3 DNA follows: TGTGCCAGCACCCGAGGGGGCCGGGGATCCTACAATGAGCAGTTCTTC. Encoded protein: CASTRGGRGSYNEQFF.

This clonotype appeared many times. The CDR3 sequence: CASSPGPISYNEQFF. The CDR3 coding sequence is TGTGCCAGCAGTCCTGGACCGATATCGTACAATGAGCAGTTCTTC. The V gene is TRBV27, the J gene TRBJ2-1; no clear D. The germline V gene has CDR1 MNHEY and CDR2 SMNVEV (reference sequence). V lost 5 bases to trimming and J lost 4 bases, with 15 bases between them. The CDR3 consists of 15 residues.

This clonotype was observed a few times. The chain links TRBV18 to TRBJ2-2; D is unclear. Germline loops: CDR1 KGHSH, CDR2 LQKENI. The V and J ends lost 2 bases and 1 base respectively, with 8 bases between them. This CDR3 is built from 15 residues. CDR3 nucleotides: TGTGCCAGCTCACCAAGCACCGAGAACACCGGGGAGCTGTTTTTT. This sequence encodes CASSPSTENTGELFF.

The chain carries TRBV6-5 and TRBJ2-1, with D hard to call. V lost 7 bases and J lost 8, with 15 bases in between. The CDR3 consists of 13 residues. Germline V gives CDR1 MNHEY, CDR2 SVGAGI. The chain's CDR3 is CASTDPNLYEQFF. CDR3 in DNA: TGTGCCAGCACTGACCCCAATTTGTATGAGCAGTTCTTC.

A few counts support this clonotype. The chain combines TRBV7-2 with TRBJ2-3, with D possibly TRBD2 on 6 matching bases. This CDR3 spans 18 amino acids. The germline V gene encodes CDR1 SGHTA and CDR2 FQGNSA. Trimming removed 1 base from V and 1 base from J, with 18 bases in between. For the CDR3, the DNA is TGTGCCAGCAGCTTAGATGGTTGGGCATCTAGCGGCACAGATACGCAGTATTTT. This encodes CASSLDGWASSGTDTQYF. Full variable domain (remainder filled in from reference TRBV7-2 and TRBJ2-3): GAGVSQSPSNKVTEKGKDVELRCDPISGHTALYWYRQSLGQGLEFLIYFQGNSAPDKSGLPSDRFSAERTGGSVSTLTIQRTQQEDSAVYLCASSLDGWASSGTDTQYFGPGTRLTVL.

V is TRBV5-1 and J is TRBJ1-6, with D unclear. Germline CDR1 and CDR2: SGHRS and YFSETQ. Between the trimmed V and J ends, which lost 3 bases and 7 bases, there was a span of 8 bases. The CDR3 covers 13 residues. CDR3 region: CASSSEENSPLHF. The CDR3 DNA reads as TGCGCCAGCAGCTCCGAGGAGAATTCACCCCTCCACTTT.

V and J are TRBV3-1 and TRBJ2-7; 7 bases match TRBD1. J gave up 3 bases and V 1 base, and 3 bases lay outside the gene matches. Per the germline V gene, CDR1 is LGHDT and CDR2 is YNNKEL (reference sequence). CDR3 length: 14 residues. CDR3 bases: TGTGCCAGCAGCCAAGTGGACAGGAGCTACGAGCAGTACTTC. Amino acid sequence: CASSQVDRSYEQYF.